The 17 T cell receptor beta chains in this list originate from one sample, sequenced in a study of T cell repertoires in cytomegalovirus infection (dated by TCRdb to the late 2010s). The sequencer listed for this sample is Illumina HiSeq 1500. TCRdb took the public reads, trimmed them with fastp at Q25, ran MiXCR for clone calling and kept in-frame beta chains. Rows matching on CDR3 protein sequence are summarized as one entry with the most common DNA and genes. This sample gives roughly 180,000 distinct CDR3 sequences in total; 20% to 25% of them show up just once. More than 25% of the sample is in the top ten clones. The treatment or condition label, as the study defines it: in vitro stimulation with specific CMV peptide epitopes to enrich CMV-specific T cells. These receptors have no known antigen. The sequencing used CD8+ T cells from cultured PBMCs, collected from culture after CMV antigen stimulation. These receptors were collected from a human donor in good health (CMV status not recorded). Some clones in this sample may be carry-over from other donors' samples.

In its sample, this clonotype was seen a few times. The gene calls are TRBV12-3 or TRBV12-4 and TRBJ2-7; 7 nucleotides agree with TRBD1. The V and J ends lost 6 bases and 2 bases, in that order; junction bases with no gene match: 19. The CDR3 totals 18 residues. Here the CDR3 reads CASSARGRGISATYEQYF. The CDR3 DNA reads as TGTGCCAGCAGCGCCCGGGGCAGGGGGATATCCGCTACCTACGAGCAGTACTTC.

This chain links TRBV29-1 with TRBJ2-7, with unresolved D. Germline V gene sequence: CDR1 SQVTM, CDR2 ANQGSEA. V lost 2 bases and J lost 0, with 11 bases in between. The CDR3 is made up of 14 amino acids. The CDR3 DNA reads TGCAGCGTTGAAACGCCGGTTAGCTCCTACGAGCAGTACTTC. Translated: CSVETPVSSYEQYF.

This chain connects TRBV19 to TRBJ1-2, with unresolved D. The V gene lost 4 bases and the J gene lost 0 bases, with 15 bases spanning the gap. CDR3 size: 16 residues. CDR1 and CDR2 (germline): LNHDA, SQIVND (reference sequence). The CDR3 sequence: CASSKWHTESNYGYTF. The DNA for the CDR3 is TGTGCCAGTAGTAAGTGGCATACAGAGTCTAACTATGGCTACACCTTC.

The rearrangement joins TRBV6-5 to TRBJ2-2; 7 bases line up with TRBD2. The germline V gene has CDR1 MNHEY and CDR2 SVGAGI. The CDR3 consists of 17 residues. Germline trimming cut 0 bases from V and 4 bases from J; bases unmatched to any gene: 8. In DNA form, the CDR3 reads TGTGCCAGCAGTTACTCGACCAGGGAGGGTATCACCGGGGAGCTGTTTTTT. Residues: CASSYSTREGITGELFF.

This clonotype has only a few counts. This chain links TRBV14 with TRBJ2-7, with D hard to call. V was clipped by 6 bases and J by 6 bases, with 27 bases between them. Germline V gene data show CDR1 as SGHDN and CDR2 as FVKESK. CDR3 length equals 17 residues. The CDR3, as DNA: TGTGCCAGCAGTCAGACTGGATCGGGCGCCGGGTTCGGCGAGCAGTACTTC. It specifies CASSQTGSGAGFGEQYF.

The CDR3 DNA follows: TGTGCCAGCAGCTTAGGGGCGTCCGGAAACACCATATATTTT. Translation: CASSLGASGNTIYF. V gene TRBV11-2 combines with J gene TRBJ1-3; D gene uncertain. The V and J ends lost 1 base and 4 bases respectively, with 8 bases between them. This CDR3 is built from 14 residues. CDR1 and CDR2 (germline): SGHAT, FQNNGV.

In DNA form, the CDR3 reads TGTGCCAGCAGTATTCAGGGAGGCACTGAAGCTTTCTTT. Amino acids: CASSIQGGTEAFF. J is TRBJ1-1 and V is TRBV6-2 or TRBV6-3; D perhaps matches TRBD1 (5 bases). The CDR3 is 13 residues long. V shed 5 bases and J shed 4 bases, with 11 bases lying between them. Germline V CDR1 and CDR2: MNHEY, SVGEGT.

The table lists this clonotype with a few counts. The genes are TRBV11-1 and TRBJ2-3; 13 positions match TRBD2. The germline CDR1 and CDR2 sequences are SGHAT and FQDESV (reference sequence). Trimming cost V 5 bases and J 4 bases; bases outside gene matches: 6. CDR3 length equals 16 residues. CDR3 residues: CASSRLAGGPADTQYF. CDR3 sequence (DNA): TGTGCCAGCAGCCGACTAGCGGGGGGCCCAGCAGATACGCAGTATTTT.

The V gene is TRBV6-2 or TRBV6-3, the J gene TRBJ1-4, with a possible D match to TRBD1 (5 bases). Germline V gives CDR1 MNHEY, CDR2 SVGEGT. Trimming pared 0 bases from V and 0 bases from J, leaving 20 bases between. The CDR3 length is 20 residues. CDR3 residues: CASSYSPASSGESTNEKLFF. The CDR3 nucleotides are TGTGCCAGCAGTTACTCCCCGGCGAGTTCGGGGGAATCAACTAATGAAAAACTGTTTTTT.

This sequence joins TRBV6-1 and TRBJ2-1; tentatively, D is TRBD2 (6 bases). Germline CDR1 is MNHNS and CDR2 is SASEGT. The CDR3 loop spans 14 amino acids. Trimming removed 10 bases from V and 7 bases from J, with 20 bases in between. CDR3 coding DNA: TGTGCCAACCAACTAGCCGGCCCCTGGAATGAGCAGTTCTTC. Translated, it gives CANQLAGPWNEQFF.

The chain links TRBV6-8 to TRBJ2-7, with no clear D. This CDR3 is 13 amino acids long. Germline CDR1 is MNHGY and CDR2 is SAAAGT. Trimming shortened V by 11 bases and J by 3 bases, and 17 bases separated the two germline ends. CDR3 coding DNA: TGTGCCTCTCTCCCCACCGCTGGCTACGAGCAGTACTTC. Amino acids: CASLPTAGYEQYF.

This clonotype turned up a few times. This chain connects TRBV7-9 to TRBJ1-5; 7 bases align to TRBD1. Germline V gene lookup returns CDR1 SEHNR and CDR2 FQNEAQ (reference sequence). Trimming removed 1 base from V and 10 bases from J; junction bases left unmatched: 13. The CDR3 runs to 16 residues. The chain's CDR3 is CASSLGPSTGFSPQHF. The DNA for the CDR3 is TGTGCCAGCAGCTTAGGGCCCTCGACAGGGTTCAGTCCCCAGCATTTT.

This clonotype was found a few times. The CDR3 reads CASSLGTQYF. CDR3 bases: TGTGCCAGCAGCTTGGGTACGCAGTATTTT. The chain joins TRBV11-2 to TRBJ2-3, with no clear D. V dropped 3 bases and J dropped 8 bases, with 3 bases sitting between them. The CDR3 runs 10 residues. Germline CDR1 SGHAT, CDR2 FQNNGV.

The chain has TRBV14 and TRBJ1-4, with D hard to call. The V end was cut by 2 bases, the J end by 8 bases, with 12 bases between. This CDR3 comprises 14 residues. CDR1 is SGHDN and CDR2 is FVKESK in the germline V gene. The CDR3 DNA follows: TGTGCCAGCAGCCAAATCGGGTTTCCCGAAAAACTGTTTTTT. Its translation is CASSQIGFPEKLFF. The full variable domain, in which reference TRBV14 and TRBJ1-4 provide the parts outside the CDR3, is EAGVTQFPSHSVIEKGQTVTLRCDPISGHDNLYWYRRVMGKEIKFLLHFVKESKQDESGMPNNRFLAERTGGTYSTLKVQPAELEDSGVYFCASSQIGFPEKLFFGSGTQLSVL.

This clonotype appeared a few times. In DNA, the CDR3 is TGTGCCAGCAGGCCACAGGGAAGCAATCAGCCCCAGCATTTT. Amino acids: CASRPQGSNQPQHF. V usage is TRBV12-3 or TRBV12-4 and J usage is TRBJ1-5; maybe TRBD1 (6 bases). This CDR3 is built from 14 residues. With 6 bases removed from V and 1 base from J, the gap between germline ends came to 10 bases.

In this sample, this clonotype turned up a few times. The chain is built from TRBV7-2 and TRBJ1-2; 9 bases map to TRBD1. The CDR3 sequence is 15 residues long. The V segment lost 1 base and the J segment 2 bases; nucleotides outside the gene matches: 2. CDR1 and CDR2 from the germline V gene are SGHTA and FQGNSA. The CDR3 region has the DNA TGTGCCAGCAGCTTAGGACAGGGGGACAACTATGGCTACACCTTC. Translation: CASSLGQGDNYGYTF. Variable domain in full (rest from reference TRBV7-2 and TRBJ1-2): GAGVSQSPSNKVTEKGKDVELRCDPISGHTALYWYRQSLGQGLEFLIYFQGNSAPDKSGLPSDRFSAERTGGSVSTLTIQRTQQEDSAVYLCASSLGQGDNYGYTFGSGTRLTVV.

The chain carries TRBV5-5 and TRBJ2-3; D gene unclear. Trimming stripped 3 bases from V and 2 bases from J, with 7 bases between. Germline V gene sequence: CDR1 SGHKS, CDR2 YYEKEE (reference sequence). The CDR3 has 13 amino acids. In DNA, the CDR3 is TGTGCCAGCAGCTCCCACCCCACAGATACGCAGTATTTT. It codes for CASSSHPTDTQYF.